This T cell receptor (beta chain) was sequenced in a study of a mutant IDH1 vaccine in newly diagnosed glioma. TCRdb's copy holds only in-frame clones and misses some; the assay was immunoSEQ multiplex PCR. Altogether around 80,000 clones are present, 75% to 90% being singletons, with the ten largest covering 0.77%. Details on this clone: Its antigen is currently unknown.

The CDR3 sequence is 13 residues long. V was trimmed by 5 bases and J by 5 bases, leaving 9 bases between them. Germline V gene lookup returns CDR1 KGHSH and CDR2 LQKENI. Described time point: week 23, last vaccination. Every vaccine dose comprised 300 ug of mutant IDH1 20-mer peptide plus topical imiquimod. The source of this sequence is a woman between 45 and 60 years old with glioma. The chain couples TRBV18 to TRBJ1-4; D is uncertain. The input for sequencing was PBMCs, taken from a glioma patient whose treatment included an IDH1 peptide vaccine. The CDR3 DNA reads TGTGCCAGCTCAGGCAGTGAAAATGAAAAACTGTTTTTT. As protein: CASSGSENEKLFF. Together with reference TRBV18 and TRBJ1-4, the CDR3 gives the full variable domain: NAGVMQNPRHLVRRRGQEARLRCSPMKGHSHVYWYRQLPEEGLKFMVYLQKENIIDESGMPKERFSAEFPKEGPSILRIQQVVRGDSAAYFCASSGSENEKLFFGSGTQLSVL.